This T cell receptor beta chain derives from a study of CD8 T cells in ankylosing spondylitis. Germline values: CDR1 GTSNPN, CDR2 SVGIG (reference sequence). The CDR3 consists of 12 residues. V was trimmed by 2 bases and J by 4 bases, leaving 8 bases between them. For TCR beta, libraries came from quantitative 5'-RACE with molecular barcodes. TCRdb reanalysed the 5' RACE reads using MiXCR and keeps one entry per CDR3 protein. The data hold some 150,000 distinct CDR3 sequences, with over 9.5% observed a single time. For this clonotype: A much larger clone sits a single nucleotide away, making a read error possible.

This TCR came from a female donor with ankylosing spondylitis or in good health (not recorded which). Material for sequencing was blood, either unsorted or a sorted T cell fraction (not recorded which). The J gene is TRBJ1-1, the V gene TRBV30, with D unclear. CDR3 sequence: CAWSSGGTEAFF. As DNA, the CDR3 is TGTGCCTGGAGTTCGGGCGGCACTGAAGCTTTCTTT.